The subject of this entry is one T cell receptor beta chain. Its antigen is as yet unknown. This record comes from a study of shared clonotypes between healthy human individuals. General study points: Inspection by rarefaction showed sorted-subset sequencing to be incomplete despite large depth.

Measured with immunoSEQ multiplex PCR; TCRdb has only the in-frame clones, and not every one. The sample has roughly 1,600,000 clones; approximately 98.5% are singletons. This receptor was obtained from a man younger than 45 in good health. Sequenced input: naive CD4+ T cells sorted from blood. Indicated subset: CD45RA+ positively selected.

The CDR3 coding sequence is TGTGCCATCAGTGAGGGGGCGAGTCTGGGTGAAAAACTGTTTTTT. The encoded protein is CAISEGASLGEKLFF. The rearrangement links TRBV10-3 to TRBJ1-4, with D tentatively TRBD1 (5 bases). V was pared by 2 bases and J by 7 bases, with 14 bases between. Germline assignment: CDR1 ENHRY and CDR2 SYGVKD. This CDR3 is 15 amino acids long.